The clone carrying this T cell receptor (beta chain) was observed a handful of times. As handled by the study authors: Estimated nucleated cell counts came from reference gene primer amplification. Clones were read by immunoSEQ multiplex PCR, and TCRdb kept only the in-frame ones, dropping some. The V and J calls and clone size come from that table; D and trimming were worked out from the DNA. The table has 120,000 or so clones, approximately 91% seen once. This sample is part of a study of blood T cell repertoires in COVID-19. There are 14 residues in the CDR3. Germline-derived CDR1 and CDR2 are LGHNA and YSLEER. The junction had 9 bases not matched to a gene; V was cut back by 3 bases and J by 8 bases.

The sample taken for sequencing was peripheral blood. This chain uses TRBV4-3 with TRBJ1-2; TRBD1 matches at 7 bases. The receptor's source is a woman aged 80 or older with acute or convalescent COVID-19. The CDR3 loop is CASSHVQGSEGYTF. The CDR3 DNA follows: TGCGCCAGCAGCCATGTACAGGGGAGCGAAGGCTACACCTTC.